Listed below are T cell receptor beta chains from one sample, sequenced in a study of blood T cell repertoires in COVID-19. Sequencing used immunoSEQ multiplex PCR; TCRdb keeps in-frame clones, though not all of them. Of tens of thousands of clones listed, 82% are singletons. The material sequenced was peripheral blood. All receptors come from a human donor in a cohort sampled during active COVID-19. Both conserved end residues are part of each CDR3. D genes are given only for firm matches. Some rows mark clone size as missing; the rest say once, few, many or name a class of expanded clone.

j_gene: TRBJ1-2; abundance: -; v_gene: TRBV7-9; d_gene: -; CDR3aa: CASSWGDAVGAGYGYTF; CDR3nt: TGTGCCAGCAGCTGGGGGGACGCCGTTGGGGCCGGCTATGGCTACACCTTC
j_gene: TRBJ1-4; abundance: -; v_gene: TRBV15; d_gene: TRBD1; CDR3aa: CATSRLRDRVEKLFF; CDR3nt: TGTGCCACCAGCAGACTCCGGGACAGGGTCGAAAAACTGTTTTTT
j_gene: TRBJ1-1; abundance: -; v_gene: TRBV6-2/TRBV6-3; d_gene: TRBD1; CDR3aa: CASSSRQGGDTEAFF; CDR3nt: TGTGCCAGCAGTTCCAGACAGGGGGGGGACACTGAAGCTTTCTTT
j_gene: TRBJ1-1; abundance: -; v_gene: TRBV2; d_gene: -; CDR3aa: CASRGEPEAFF; CDR3nt: TGTGCCAGCAGGGGCGAACCTGAAGCTTTCTTT
j_gene: TRBJ1-5; abundance: -; v_gene: TRBV28; d_gene: -; CDR3aa: CASSTSGQGALWTQPQHF; CDR3nt: -
j_gene: TRBJ1-2; abundance: -; v_gene: TRBV30; d_gene: -; CDR3aa: CAWSVLGLSYGYTF; CDR3nt: TGTGCCTGGAGTGTACTAGGGCTCAGCTATGGCTACACCTTC
j_gene: TRBJ2-3; abundance: once; v_gene: TRBV9; d_gene: -; CDR3aa: CASSATVDTQYF; CDR3nt: TGTGCCAGCAGCGCGACAGTAGATACGCAGTATTTT
j_gene: TRBJ2-7; abundance: -; v_gene: TRBV2; d_gene: -; CDR3aa: CASSELGSEQYF; CDR3nt: TGTGCCAGCAGTGAACTCGGGAGCGAGCAGTACTTC
j_gene: TRBJ2-7; abundance: -; v_gene: TRBV2; d_gene: TRBD1; CDR3aa: CASSRDRVGEQYF; CDR3nt: TGTGCCAGCAGTCGAGACAGGGTTGGCGAGCAGTACTTC
j_gene: TRBJ2-1; abundance: -; v_gene: TRBV7-6; d_gene: TRBD2; CDR3aa: CASSPGLARHNEQFF; CDR3nt: TGTGCCAGCAGTCCCGGACTAGCGAGGCACAATGAGCAGTTCTTC
j_gene: TRBJ2-7; abundance: -; v_gene: TRBV29-1; d_gene: -; CDR3aa: CSVGTAPREQYF; CDR3nt: TGCAGCGTTGGGACAGCCCCAAGAGAGCAGTACTTC
j_gene: TRBJ2-3; abundance: once; v_gene: TRBV6-4; d_gene: TRBD1; CDR3aa: CASSPGQGDSDTQYF; CDR3nt: TGTGCCAGCAGCCCGGGACAGGGGGATTCAGATACGCAGTATTTT
j_gene: TRBJ2-2; abundance: few; v_gene: TRBV6-6; d_gene: TRBD2; CDR3aa: CASTQISGGYTGELFF; CDR3nt: TGTGCCAGCACTCAAATAAGCGGGGGGTACACCGGGGAGCTGTTTTTT
j_gene: TRBJ1-1; abundance: -; v_gene: TRBV7-2; d_gene: -; CDR3aa: CASSLGDRWTEAFF; CDR3nt: TGTGCCAGCAGCTTAGGAGATCGGTGGACTGAAGCTTTCTTT
j_gene: TRBJ2-3; abundance: -; v_gene: TRBV5-1; d_gene: TRBD2; CDR3aa: CASSLEGLAPTDTQYF; CDR3nt: TGCGCCAGCAGCTTGGAAGGACTAGCCCCCACAGATACGCAGTATTTT
j_gene: TRBJ1-4; abundance: -; v_gene: TRBV21-1; d_gene: -; CDR3aa: CASSSSTGPIGGKLFF; CDR3nt: TGTGCCAGCAGCTCCTCGACAGGGCCAATTGGTGGAAAACTGTTTTTT
j_gene: TRBJ2-7; abundance: once; v_gene: TRBV5-1; d_gene: TRBD1; CDR3aa: CASSPGTAYEQYF; CDR3nt: TGCGCCAGCAGCCCCGGGACAGCCTACGAGCAGTACTTC
j_gene: TRBJ2-7; abundance: -; v_gene: TRBV25-1; d_gene: -; CDR3aa: CASSPKRIYEQYF; CDR3nt: TGTGCCAGCAGCCCCAAGAGAATCTACGAGCAGTACTTC
j_gene: TRBJ2-3; abundance: -; v_gene: TRBV6-5; d_gene: -; CDR3aa: CASSRPRGTQYF; CDR3nt: TGTGCCAGCAGCCGTCCCAGAGGTACGCAGTATTTT
j_gene: TRBJ2-7; abundance: -; v_gene: TRBV7-2; d_gene: -; CDR3aa: CASSLVGFYEQYF; CDR3nt: TGTGCCAGCAGCTTAGTGGGCTTCTACGAGCAGTACTTC
j_gene: TRBJ2-7; abundance: -; v_gene: TRBV12-5; d_gene: -; CDR3aa: CASGLYRTPPYEQYF; CDR3nt: TGTGCTAGTGGTTTGTACCGCACTCCCCCCTACGAGCAGTACTTC